This T cell receptor (beta chain) was identified during a study of shared clonotypes between healthy human individuals. This clone was found a few times. In replicate PCRs of unsorted PBMC, about 0.3 ug DNA, around 29,000 T cell genomes, was used. The unsorted PBMC sample used ten immunoSEQ deep assay plates. Authors' methods: There were no quality scores in the junction-only immunoSEQ sequences, so filtering differed. TCRdb's table, derived via immunoSEQ multiplex PCR, lists solely in-frame clones and lacks some. That table is the source of V, J and clone size, and D and trimming were worked out from the DNA. This table holds more than 400,000 clones, 81% found once. The origin of this receptor is a woman aged 40-49 years in good health. Some clones in this sample may be carry-over from other donors' samples. Sequenced material: PBMCs.

CDR3 region: CASSGLAGHGTEAFF. The CDR3 DNA follows: TGTGCCAGCAGCGGACTGGCGGGGCATGGGACTGAAGCTTTCTTT. This chain connects TRBV9 to TRBJ1-1; TRBD1 might be the D (5 bases). The V gene's germline CDR1 is SGDLS and CDR2 YYNGEE. V lost 3 bases, J lost 5 bases, and 17 bases lay in between. This CDR3 spans 15 amino acids.